This T cell receptor (beta chain) was identified during a study of shared clonotypes between healthy human individuals. Study findings and constraints: Enrolling few donors narrowed the genetic and exposure-history diversity that was represented.

Germline V gene sequence: CDR1 SEHNR, CDR2 FQNEAQ (reference sequence). The V segment lost 4 bases and the J segment 3 bases; nucleotides outside the gene matches: 5. The CDR3 runs 16 residues. This clone was counted once. Its specificity is unknown. Profiling relied on immunoSEQ multiplex PCR, and the TCRdb table lists in-frame clones only, not all of them. The data show around 700,000 clones, 92% seen once. CD45RO-negative CD8 cells positively selected for CCR7 made up the naive population, which excluded terminally differentiated effector memory CD45RA+ cells. The TCR comes from a man aged 30 to 39 in good health. This sequence joins TRBV7-9 and TRBJ2-3; 12 nucleotides align to TRBD2. The sequencing input was naive CD8+ T cells sorted from blood. In DNA form, the CDR3 reads TGTGCCAGCAGCTGGCCGACTAGCGGGAGAACAGATACGCAGTATTTT. It yields the protein CASSWPTSGRTDTQYF.